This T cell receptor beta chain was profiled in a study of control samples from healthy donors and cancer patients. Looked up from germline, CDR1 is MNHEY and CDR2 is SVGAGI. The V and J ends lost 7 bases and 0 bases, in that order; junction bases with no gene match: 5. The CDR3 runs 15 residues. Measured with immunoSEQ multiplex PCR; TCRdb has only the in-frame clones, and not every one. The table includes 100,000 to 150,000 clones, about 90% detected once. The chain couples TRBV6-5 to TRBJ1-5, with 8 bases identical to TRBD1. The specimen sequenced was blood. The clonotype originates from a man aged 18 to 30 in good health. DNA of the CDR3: TGTGCCAGCAAAGGACAGGGCAATAGCAATCAGCCCCAGCATTTT. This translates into CASKGQGNSNQPQHF.